These 21 T cell receptor beta chains share one sample of origin, sequenced in a study of long-term antiretroviral therapy in people with HIV. It was version v3.0 of the immunoSEQ assay that was run at survey level. TCRdb's copy holds only in-frame clones and misses some; the assay was immunoSEQ multiplex PCR. The profile shows 25,000 to 40,000 clones, 97% of them singletons. Source: unsorted PBMCs, taken 7.6 years after starting antiretroviral therapy. These receptor sequences come from a man aged 25-45 years with HIV.

This sequence joins TRBV4-2 and TRBJ2-2; the D gene is possibly TRBD2 (6 bases). V lost 3 bases, J lost 3 bases, and 26 bases lay in between. Germline V CDR1 and CDR2: LGHNA, YNFKEQ. The CDR3 covers 20 residues. The CDR3 here is CASSQFHWPLKTGDTGELFF. The CDR3, as DNA: TGTGCCAGCAGCCAGTTCCATTGGCCCCTTAAAACGGGGGACACCGGGGAGCTGTTTTTT.

The chain recombines TRBV7-9 with TRBJ1-2, with D unresolved. Looked up from germline, CDR1 is SEHNR and CDR2 is FQNEAQ (reference sequence). V was pared by 3 bases and J by 5 bases, with 4 bases between. This CDR3 region has 11 residues. The CDR3 spells CASSFQYGYTF. For the CDR3, the DNA is TGTGCCAGCAGCTTTCAGTATGGCTACACCTTC.

The chain joins TRBV7-2 to TRBJ2-3; D is ambiguous. CDR3 size: 12 residues. V lost 5 bases to trimming and J lost 4 bases, with 7 bases between them. Germline-derived CDR1 and CDR2 are SGHTA and FQGNSA. DNA for the CDR3: TGTGCCAGCAGCCTACATCCAGATACGCAGTATTTT. As protein: CASSLHPDTQYF.

The rearrangement uses TRBV12-5 and TRBJ1-2; the D is unclear. This CDR3 has 10 amino acids. The V end was cut by 6 bases, the J end by 5 bases, with 4 bases between. Germline CDR1 and CDR2: LGHNT and FRNRAP. The CDR3 is CASGKYGYTF. Written as DNA, the CDR3 is TGTGCTAGTGGCAAATATGGCTACACCTTC.

This CDR3 reads CAINGKKNEQFF. DNA of the CDR3: TGTGCCATCAATGGGAAGAAGAATGAGCAGTTCTTC. This sequence joins TRBV5-8 and TRBJ2-1; D is ambiguous. CDR3 size: 12 residues. Between the trimmed V and J ends, which lost 9 bases and 7 bases, there was a span of 14 bases. Germline V gene lookup returns CDR1 SGHTS and CDR2 YDEGEE.

This clone came up once. V gene TRBV5-5 combines with J gene TRBJ1-1; no definite D call. From germline, CDR1 is SGHKS and CDR2 YYEKEE (reference sequence). This CDR3 is 15 amino acids long. V lost 1 base to trimming and J lost 3 bases, with 13 bases between them. The CDR3: CASSLTEPGDTEAFF. CDR3 nucleotide sequence: TGTGCCAGCAGCTTGACTGAACCCGGGGACACTGAAGCTTTCTTT.

V and J are TRBV5-4 and TRBJ2-3, with 8 nucleotides matching TRBD1. Germline values: CDR1 SGHNT, CDR2 YYREEE (reference sequence). J lost 3 bases, V lost 3 bases, and 6 bases had no gene match. The CDR3 totals 15 residues. The DNA of the CDR3 is TGTGCCAGCAGCTCCGGGACAGGTACAACAGATACGCAGTATTTT. Translation: CASSSGTGTTDTQYF.

This clone appeared a single time. V usage is TRBV19 and J usage is TRBJ2-1; no clear D gene. The CDR3 loop spans 16 amino acids. From germline, CDR1 is LNHDA and CDR2 SQIVND (reference sequence). V was shortened by 2 bases and J by 2 bases, with 13 bases between the two germline ends. CDR3 nucleotides: TGTGCCAGTAGTATAAGGCTGCCGCGGACCTACAATGAGCAGTTCTTC. It translates to CASSIRLPRTYNEQFF.

The chain couples TRBV2 to TRBJ2-7; TRBD2 aligns across 7 bases. This CDR3 is 13 amino acids long. Per germline, CDR1 SNHLY and CDR2 FYNNEI. V dropped 3 bases and J dropped 3; count of bases not matched to a gene: 2. This CDR3 is CASSDGGSYEQYF. CDR3 sequence (DNA): TGTGCCAGCAGTGACGGCGGGAGCTACGAGCAGTACTTC.

The V and J genes are TRBV11-2 and TRBJ2-2; 7 positions agree with TRBD2. This CDR3 has 16 amino acids. CDR1 and CDR2 from the germline V gene are SGHAT and FQNNGV. J was trimmed by 6 bases and V by 1 base; bases with no gene match: 8. The CDR3 loop is CASSLGRGGFAGELFF. In DNA form, the CDR3 reads TGTGCCAGCAGCTTAGGGCGGGGAGGGTTCGCCGGGGAGCTGTTTTTT.

The rearrangement joins TRBV5-4 to TRBJ2-3; D is unresolved. Trimming left V 5 bases short and J 1 base short, with 11 bases between. Germline loops: CDR1 SGHNT, CDR2 YYREEE (reference sequence). There are 14 residues in the CDR3. The chain's CDR3 is CASSQATGTDTQYF. CDR3 sequence (DNA): TGTGCCAGCAGTCAAGCCACAGGCACAGATACGCAGTATTTT.

The chain joins TRBV6-5 to TRBJ1-2, with D uncertain. This CDR3 comprises 15 residues. CDR1 MNHEY and CDR2 SVGAGI come from the germline V gene. V shed 0 bases and J shed 8 bases, with 16 bases lying between them. The CDR3 nucleotides are TGTGCCAGCAGTTACTCTGGCAGACCTAGGGAAGGCTACACCTTC. Its translation is CASSYSGRPREGYTF.

This chain uses TRBV6-5 with TRBJ2-2; D unresolved. The CDR3 length is 15 residues. Germline CDR1 is MNHEY and CDR2 is SVGAGI. Trimming cost V 6 bases and J 5 bases, with 16 bases left between them. The CDR3 reads CASSPGRVGTGELFF. CDR3 bases: TGTGCCAGCAGCCCAGGACGGGTCGGGACCGGGGAGCTGTTTTTT.

This chain uses TRBV27 with TRBJ1-1, with 8 positions matching TRBD1. CDR3 length: 16 residues. Trimming at V came to 1 base and at J to 5 bases, leaving 9 bases not matched to a gene. Germline V gene data show CDR1 as MNHEY and CDR2 as SMNVEV (reference sequence). The CDR3 reads CASSLWQGAHVTEAFF. For the CDR3, the DNA is TGTGCCAGCAGTTTATGGCAGGGGGCGCATGTTACTGAAGCTTTCTTT.

This chain uses TRBV7-9 with TRBJ2-3, with D possibly matching TRBD2 (6 bases). Germline-derived CDR1 and CDR2 are SEHNR and FQNEAQ (reference sequence). Trimming stripped 4 bases from V and 0 bases from J, with 8 bases between. The CDR3 has 14 residues. Written as DNA, the CDR3 is TGTGCCAGCAGCTACGGGACTAGCACAGATACGCAGTATTTT. Protein sequence: CASSYGTSTDTQYF.

The rearrangement links TRBV7-2 to TRBJ1-5; 9 bases are shared with TRBD1. Germline V lookup: CDR1 SGHTA, CDR2 FQGNSA. The CDR3 extends over 17 amino acids. V gave up 1 base and J gave up 6 bases; unmatched junction bases: 10. DNA of the CDR3: TGTGCCAGCAGCTTAGTTGTGACAGGGGGATCGAGTCAGCCCCAGCATTTT. Translation gives CASSLVVTGGSSQPQHF.

This chain uses TRBV27 with TRBJ1-6, with unresolved D. V lost 5 bases to trimming and J lost 9 bases, with 8 bases between them. In germline, CDR1 is MNHEY, CDR2 SMNVEV (reference sequence). The CDR3 runs to 12 residues. Here the CDR3 DNA reads TGTGCCAGCAGTCGGCCATCTTCACCCCTCCACTTT. As protein: CASSRPSSPLHF.

The chain joins TRBV29-1 to TRBJ1-1; D is unclear. Between the trimmed V and J ends, which lost 4 bases and 0 bases, there was a span of 15 bases. The CDR3 consists of 15 residues. Per the germline V gene, CDR1 is SQVTM and CDR2 is ANQGSEA. DNA of the CDR3: TGCAGCGTTGTGGCCCAGCGAGACATGAACACTGAAGCTTTCTTT. Encoded protein: CSVVAQRDMNTEAFF. The full variable domain, rest sourced from reference TRBV29-1 and TRBJ1-1, is SAVISQKPSRDICQRGTSLTIQCQVDSQVTMMFWYRQQPGQSLTLIATANQGSEATYESGFVIDKFPISRPNLTFSTLTVSNMSPEDSSIYLCSVVAQRDMNTEAFFGQGTRLTVV.

This sequence joins TRBV7-8 and TRBJ2-7, with 7 nucleotides matching TRBD2. Germline V gene lookup returns CDR1 SGHVS and CDR2 FQNEAQ. The CDR3 runs to 12 residues. Unmatched junction bases numbered 6, after V lost 6 bases and J lost 7 bases. The chain's CDR3 is CASRTLGGEQYF. CDR3 sequence (DNA): TGTGCCAGCAGGACTTTGGGGGGGGAGCAGTACTTC.

V usage is TRBV7-3 and J usage is TRBJ2-7; D is tentatively TRBD1 or TRBD2 (6 bases each). Trimming removed 1 base at V and 4 bases at J, with 11 bases between. The CDR3 covers 14 residues. Germline loops: CDR1 SGHTA, CDR2 FQGTGA. CDR3 DNA sequence: TGTGCCAGCAGCTTAAATGGAGGGGGGTACGAGCAGTACTTC. Residues: CASSLNGGGYEQYF.

In DNA form, the CDR3 reads TGTGCCAGCAGAGGGGATGCCTACGAGCAGTACTTC. This encodes CASRGDAYEQYF. This rearrangement joins TRBV7-9 to TRBJ2-7, with D possibly being TRBD1 (5 bases). The V end was cut by 6 bases, the J end by 2 bases, with 8 bases between. Germline CDR1 is SEHNR and CDR2 is FQNEAQ (reference sequence). The CDR3 length is 12 residues.